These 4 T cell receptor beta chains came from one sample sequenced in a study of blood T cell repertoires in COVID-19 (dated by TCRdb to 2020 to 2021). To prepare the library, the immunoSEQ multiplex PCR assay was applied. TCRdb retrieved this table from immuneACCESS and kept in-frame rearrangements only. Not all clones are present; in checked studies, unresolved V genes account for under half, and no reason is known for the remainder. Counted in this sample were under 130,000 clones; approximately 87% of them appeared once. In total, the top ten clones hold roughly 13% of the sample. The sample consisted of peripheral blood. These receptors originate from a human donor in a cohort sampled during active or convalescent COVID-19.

The CDR3 region has the DNA TGTGCCAGCAGCCCGGTTTCCTACAATGAGCAGTTCTTC. It translates to CASSPVSYNEQFF. The V and J genes are TRBV11-3 and TRBJ2-1; no definite D call. The ends were cut back, 5 bases at V and 1 base at J, with 6 bases in the middle. CDR3 length equals 13 residues. The germline V gene has CDR1 SGHNT and CDR2 YENEEA.

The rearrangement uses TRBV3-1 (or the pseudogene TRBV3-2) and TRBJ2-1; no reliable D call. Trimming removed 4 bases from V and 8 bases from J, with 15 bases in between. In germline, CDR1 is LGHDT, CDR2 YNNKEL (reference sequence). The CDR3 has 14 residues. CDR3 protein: CASSPNPDGYEQFF. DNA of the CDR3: TGTGCCAGCAGCCCCAACCCTGACGGGTATGAGCAGTTCTTC.

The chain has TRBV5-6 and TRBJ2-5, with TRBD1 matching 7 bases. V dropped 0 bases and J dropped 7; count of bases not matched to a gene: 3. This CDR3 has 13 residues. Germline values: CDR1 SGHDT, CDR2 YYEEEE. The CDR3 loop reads CASSLGGGWTQYF. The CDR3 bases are TGTGCCAGCAGCTTGGGAGGGGGCTGGACCCAGTACTTC.

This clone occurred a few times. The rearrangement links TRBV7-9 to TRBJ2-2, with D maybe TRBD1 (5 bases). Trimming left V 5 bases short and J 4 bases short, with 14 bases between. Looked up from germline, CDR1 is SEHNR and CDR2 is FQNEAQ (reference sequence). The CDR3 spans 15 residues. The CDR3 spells CASSPTARVTGELFF. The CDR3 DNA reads TGTGCCAGCAGCCCTACCGCCAGGGTCACCGGGGAGCTGTTTTTT.